This note documents a single TCR beta chain sequence. TCRdb's copy holds only in-frame clones and misses some; the assay was immunoSEQ multiplex PCR. The sample includes about 150,000 clones, 90% to 95% of them seen just once. This sample was included in a study of control samples from healthy donors and cancer patients. The CDR3 has 18 residues. Germline V gene data show CDR1 as MGHRA and CDR2 as YSYEKL. The V and J ends lost 0 bases and 0 bases respectively, with 15 bases between them. The sequence was collected from a woman younger than 35 in good health. The rearrangement links TRBV4-1 to TRBJ1-3, with D maybe TRBD1 (5 bases). Specimen: blood. The CDR3, as DNA: TGCGCCAGCAGCCAAGAGGTGGCCGGGGCCCTCTCTGGAAACACCATATATTTT. It encodes CASSQEVAGALSGNTIYF.